This T cell receptor (beta chain) derives from a study of naive and memory T cell subsets. TCR cDNA received a 3' ligated oligonucleotide that carried a UMI. Input was roughly 1 to 1000 ng of DNase-treated total RNA without cell sorting. This clonotype was found a few times. Antigen specificity is unknown. Study observations and caveats: TCR transcript changes with activation or differentiation may affect this RNA method.

The SP2 primer and nested alpha and beta constant region primers amplified ligated cDNA in four rounds. One entry per CDR3 protein, called by TCRdb with MiXCR from the 5' RACE reads. In the table there are 55,000 to 65,000 distinct CDR3 sequences, more than 6.5% of which are singletons. CDR1 is SGDLS, CDR2 YYNGEE, per germline. CDR3 length equals 14 residues. V was clipped by 0 bases and J by 0 bases, with 5 bases between them. The V call is TRBV9, the J call TRBJ2-3; weak D call: TRBD2 (5 bases). The source of this sequence is a female donor in good health. The CDR3 loop reads CASSVGTSTDTQYF. The DNA for the CDR3 is TGTGCCAGCAGCGTAGGGACTAGCACAGATACGCAGTATTTT.